This TCR beta chain was identified during a study of blood T cell repertoires in COVID-19. Study background: PBMCs, B-cell-depleted T cells, or T cells were the source of the cDNA or gDNA that made up the material.

Germline CDR1 is SEHNR and CDR2 is FQNEAQ (reference sequence). The CDR3 totals 14 residues. The V and J ends lost 5 bases and 3 bases, in that order; junction bases with no gene match: 4. The data were produced by immunoSEQ multiplex PCR, yet TCRdb's version contains in-frame clones alone and is incomplete. There are 250,000 to 300,000 clones in the sample; approximately 91% occur only once, and 2% to 2.5% lies in the top ten. Allocation to cohorts depended on clinical history reported by the participants. This TCR came from a woman between 40 and 55 years old with acute COVID-19. Sample: PBMCs or T cells enriched from blood (not recorded which). The genes are TRBV7-9 and TRBJ1-1, with 9 bases aligning to TRBD1. The CDR3 bases are TGTGCCAGCAGCCTGGGACAGGGCTACACTGAAGCTTTCTTT. Protein product: CASSLGQGYTEAFF. The variable domain in full, completed from reference TRBV7-9 and TRBJ1-1, reads DTGVSQNPRHKITKRGQNVTFRCDPISEHNRLYWYRQTLGQGPEFLTYFQNEAQLEKSRLLSDRFSAERPKGSFSTLEIQRTEQGDSAMYLCASSLGQGYTEAFFGQGTRLTVV.